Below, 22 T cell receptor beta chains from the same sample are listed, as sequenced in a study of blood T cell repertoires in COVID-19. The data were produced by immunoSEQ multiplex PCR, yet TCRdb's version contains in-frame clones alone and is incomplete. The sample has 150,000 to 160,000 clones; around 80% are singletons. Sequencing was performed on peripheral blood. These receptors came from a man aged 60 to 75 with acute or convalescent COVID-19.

The DNA of the CDR3 is TGTGCCAGCAGCTTAGCGCTCGGGGGGAATGAGCAGTTCTTC. This gives the protein CASSLALGGNEQFF. The V call is TRBV7-9, the J call TRBJ2-1; 7 bases are a match to TRBD2. CDR1 is SEHNR and CDR2 is FQNEAQ in the germline V gene (reference sequence). The CDR3 has 14 amino acids. With V trimmed by 0 bases and J by 7 bases, 3 bases remained unmatched.

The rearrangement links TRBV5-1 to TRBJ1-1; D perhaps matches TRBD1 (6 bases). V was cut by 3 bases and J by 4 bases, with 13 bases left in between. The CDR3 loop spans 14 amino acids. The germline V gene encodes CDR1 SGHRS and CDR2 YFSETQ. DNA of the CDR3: TGCGCCAGCAGCTCCAGGGGTCATAGCACTGAAGCTTTCTTT. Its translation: CASSSRGHSTEAFF.

CDR3 region: CASSPGASEQFF. The DNA for the CDR3 is TGTGCCAGCAGCCCAGGGGCGTCTGAGCAGTTCTTC. The chain carries TRBV5-5 and TRBJ2-1; D is perhaps TRBD1 (6 bases). The CDR3 is 12 amino acids. Trimming stripped 4 bases from V and 9 bases from J, with 11 bases between. CDR1 is SGHKS, CDR2 YYEKEE, per germline (reference sequence).

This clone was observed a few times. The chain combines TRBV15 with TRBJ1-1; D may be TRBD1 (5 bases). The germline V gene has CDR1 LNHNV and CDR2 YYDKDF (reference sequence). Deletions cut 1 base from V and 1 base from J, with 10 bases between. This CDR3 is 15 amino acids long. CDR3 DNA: TGTGCCACCAGCAGAGTAGCCAGGGCGAACACTGAAGCTTTCTTT. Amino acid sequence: CATSRVARANTEAFF.

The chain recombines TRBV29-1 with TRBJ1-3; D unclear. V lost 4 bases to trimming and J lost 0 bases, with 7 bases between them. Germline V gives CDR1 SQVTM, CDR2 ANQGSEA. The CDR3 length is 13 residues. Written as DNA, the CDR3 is TGCAGCGTTGTTAGCGACTCTGGAAACACCATATATTTT. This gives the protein CSVVSDSGNTIYF.

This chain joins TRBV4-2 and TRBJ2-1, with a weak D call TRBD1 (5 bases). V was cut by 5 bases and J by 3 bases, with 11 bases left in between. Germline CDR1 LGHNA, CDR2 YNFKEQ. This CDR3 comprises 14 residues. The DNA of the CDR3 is TGTGCCAGCAGCAAGACAGACTTCTACAATGAGCAGTTCTTC. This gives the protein CASSKTDFYNEQFF.

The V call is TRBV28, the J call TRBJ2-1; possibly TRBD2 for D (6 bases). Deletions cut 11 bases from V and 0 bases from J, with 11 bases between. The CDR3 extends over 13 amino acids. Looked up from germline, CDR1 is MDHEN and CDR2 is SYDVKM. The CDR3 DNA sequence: TGTGCCGCCTTGGGAGGCTCCTACAATGAGCAGTTCTTC. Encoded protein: CAALGGSYNEQFF.

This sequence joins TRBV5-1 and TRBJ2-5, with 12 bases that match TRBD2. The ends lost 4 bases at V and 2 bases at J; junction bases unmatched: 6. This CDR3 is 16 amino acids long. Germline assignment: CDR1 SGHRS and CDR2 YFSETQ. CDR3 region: CASSQAGLAGQETQYF. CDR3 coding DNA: TGCGCCAGCAGCCAGGCAGGACTAGCGGGACAAGAGACCCAGTACTTC.

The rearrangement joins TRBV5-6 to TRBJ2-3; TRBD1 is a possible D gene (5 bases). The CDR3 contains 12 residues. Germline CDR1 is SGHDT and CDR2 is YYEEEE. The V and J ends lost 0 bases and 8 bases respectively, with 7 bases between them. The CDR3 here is CASSLGRATQYF. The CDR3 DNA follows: TGTGCCAGCAGCTTGGGCAGGGCTACGCAGTATTTT.

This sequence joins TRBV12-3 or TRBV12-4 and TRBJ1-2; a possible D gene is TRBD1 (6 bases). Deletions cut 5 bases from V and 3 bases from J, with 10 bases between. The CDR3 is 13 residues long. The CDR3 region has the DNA TGTGCCAGCAGTCAAAACAGGGACTATGGCTACACCTTC. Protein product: CASSQNRDYGYTF.

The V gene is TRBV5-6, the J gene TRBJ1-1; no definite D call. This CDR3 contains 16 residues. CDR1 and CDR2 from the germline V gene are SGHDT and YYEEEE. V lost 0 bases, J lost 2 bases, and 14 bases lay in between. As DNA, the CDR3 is TGTGCCAGCAGCTTGGGACCCCGGGAGCCCAACACTGAAGCTTTCTTT. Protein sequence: CASSLGPREPNTEAFF.

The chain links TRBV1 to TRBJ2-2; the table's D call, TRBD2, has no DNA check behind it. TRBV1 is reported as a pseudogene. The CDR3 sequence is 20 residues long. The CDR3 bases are TGCACCAGCAGCCAAGAATGTGGGACTAGCGGGTGTGGGGACACCGGGGAGCTGTTTTTT. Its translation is CTSSQECGTSGCGDTGELFF.

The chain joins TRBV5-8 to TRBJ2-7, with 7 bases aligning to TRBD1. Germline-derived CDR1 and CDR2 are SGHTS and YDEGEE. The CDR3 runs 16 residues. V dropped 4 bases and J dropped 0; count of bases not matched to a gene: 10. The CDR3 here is CASSRPGQSFSYEQYF. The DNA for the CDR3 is TGTGCCAGCAGCCGGCCGGGACAGAGTTTCTCCTACGAGCAGTACTTC.

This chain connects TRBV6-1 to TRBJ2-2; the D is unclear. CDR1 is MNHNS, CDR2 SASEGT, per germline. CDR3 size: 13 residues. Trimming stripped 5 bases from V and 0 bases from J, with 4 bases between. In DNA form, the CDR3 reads TGTGCCAGCAGTAGCCCGAACACCGGGGAGCTGTTTTTT. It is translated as CASSSPNTGELFF.

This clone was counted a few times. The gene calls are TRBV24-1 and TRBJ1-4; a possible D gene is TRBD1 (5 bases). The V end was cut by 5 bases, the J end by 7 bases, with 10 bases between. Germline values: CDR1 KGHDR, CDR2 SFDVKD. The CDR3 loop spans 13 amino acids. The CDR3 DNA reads TGTGCCACCAGTGCGTGGGGCACTGAAAAACTGTTTTTT. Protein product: CATSAWGTEKLFF.

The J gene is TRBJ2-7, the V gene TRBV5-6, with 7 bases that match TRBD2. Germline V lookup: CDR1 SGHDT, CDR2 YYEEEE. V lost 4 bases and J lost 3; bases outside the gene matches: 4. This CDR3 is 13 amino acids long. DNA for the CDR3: TGTGCCAGCAGCGTCACGGGGGGCTACGAGCAGTACTTC. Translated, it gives CASSVTGGYEQYF.

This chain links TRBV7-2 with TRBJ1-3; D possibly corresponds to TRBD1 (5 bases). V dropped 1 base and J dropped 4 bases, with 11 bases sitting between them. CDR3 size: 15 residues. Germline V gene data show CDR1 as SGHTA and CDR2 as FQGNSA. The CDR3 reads CASSLDWGVGNTIYF. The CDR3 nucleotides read TGTGCCAGCAGCTTAGATTGGGGGGTCGGAAACACCATATATTTT.

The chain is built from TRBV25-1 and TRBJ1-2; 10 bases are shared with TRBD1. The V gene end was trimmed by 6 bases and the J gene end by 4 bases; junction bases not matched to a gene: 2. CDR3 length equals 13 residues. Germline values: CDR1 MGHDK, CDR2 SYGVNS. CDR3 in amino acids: CASRGQGSYGYTF. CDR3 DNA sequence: TGTGCCAGCAGGGGACAGGGGAGCTATGGCTACACCTTC.

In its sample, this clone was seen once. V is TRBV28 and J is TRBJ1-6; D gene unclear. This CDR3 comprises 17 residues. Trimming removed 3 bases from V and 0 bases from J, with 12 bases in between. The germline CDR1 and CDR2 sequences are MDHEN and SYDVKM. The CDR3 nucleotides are TGTGCCAGCAGTTTGCAGGTGCCGAGCTCCTATAATTCACCCCTCCACTTT. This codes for CASSLQVPSSYNSPLHF.

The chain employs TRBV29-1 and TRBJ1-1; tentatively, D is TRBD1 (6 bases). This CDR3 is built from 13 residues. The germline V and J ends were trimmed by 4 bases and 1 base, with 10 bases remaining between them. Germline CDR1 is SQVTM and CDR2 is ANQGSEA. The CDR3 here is CSVVAQGNTEAFF. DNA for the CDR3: TGCAGCGTTGTTGCACAGGGGAACACTGAAGCTTTCTTT.

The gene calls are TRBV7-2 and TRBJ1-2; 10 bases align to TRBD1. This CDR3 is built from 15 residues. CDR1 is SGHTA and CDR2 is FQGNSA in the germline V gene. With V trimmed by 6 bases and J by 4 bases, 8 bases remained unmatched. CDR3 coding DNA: TGTGCCAGCAGAACCGGGACAGGGGCGGGCTATGGCTACACCTTC. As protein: CASRTGTGAGYGYTF.

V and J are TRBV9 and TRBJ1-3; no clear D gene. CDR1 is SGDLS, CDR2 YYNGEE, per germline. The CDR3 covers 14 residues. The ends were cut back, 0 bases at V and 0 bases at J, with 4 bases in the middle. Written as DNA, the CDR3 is TGTGCCAGCAGCGTAGCCTTCTCTGGAAACACCATATATTTT. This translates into CASSVAFSGNTIYF.